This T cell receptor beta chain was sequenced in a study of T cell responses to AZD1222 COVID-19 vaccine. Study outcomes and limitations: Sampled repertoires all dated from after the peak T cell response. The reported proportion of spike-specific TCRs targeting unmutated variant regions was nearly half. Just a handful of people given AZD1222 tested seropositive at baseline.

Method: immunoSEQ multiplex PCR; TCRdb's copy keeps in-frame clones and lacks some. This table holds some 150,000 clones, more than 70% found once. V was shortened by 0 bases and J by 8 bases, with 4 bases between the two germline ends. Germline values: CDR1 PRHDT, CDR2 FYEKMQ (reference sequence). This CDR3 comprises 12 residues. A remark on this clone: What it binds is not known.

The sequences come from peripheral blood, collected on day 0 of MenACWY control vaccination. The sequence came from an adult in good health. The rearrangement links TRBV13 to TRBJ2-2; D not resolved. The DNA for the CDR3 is TGTGCCAGCAGCTTAGGAGTGGGGGAGCTGTTTTTT. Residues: CASSLGVGELFF.